The 11 T cell receptor beta chains below all came from one sample that was sequenced in a study of T-cell reconstitution after alpha-beta-depleted transplantation in children. The TCRbeta library incorporated unique molecular identifiers. TCRdb re-derived calls from the PCR reads in MiXCR, one entry per CDR3 protein. The table records approximately 200,000 distinct CDR3 sequences, 13% to 15% of them present only once. The source material was PBMCs from the stem cell graft donor, sampled from the stem cell graft. Source of these receptors: a human donor who donated a stem cell graft to a child with acute lymphoblastic leukemia.

This chain joins TRBV10-3 and TRBJ1-1; a possible D gene is TRBD1 (6 bases). The CDR3 contains 15 residues. Germline V gene sequence: CDR1 ENHRY, CDR2 SYGVKD. With 2 bases removed from V and 3 bases from J, the gap between germline ends came to 13 bases. The CDR3 coding sequence is TGTGCCATCAGTGAGGACCACGGGGGCGACACTGAAGCTTTCTTT. Translated, it gives CAISEDHGGDTEAFF.

In its sample, this clonotype was seen a few times. The chain has TRBV18 and TRBJ1-2; 9 nucleotides agree with TRBD1. Germline V gives CDR1 KGHSH, CDR2 LQKENI. V was pared by 4 bases and J by 6 bases, with 9 bases of the junction left unmatched. The CDR3 is 15 amino acids. CDR3 sequence (DNA): TGTGCCAGCTCACTTAATACAGGGGGCGAGGATGGCTACACCTTC. Protein product: CASSLNTGGEDGYTF.

Ten or more counts support this clonotype. This chain uses TRBV6-1 with TRBJ2-5, with D possibly matching TRBD2 (6 bases). V lost 7 bases to trimming and J lost 0 bases, with 15 bases between them. CDR1 is MNHNS, CDR2 SASEGT, per germline. The CDR3 consists of 15 residues. CDR3 amino acids: CASTLRWEDQETQYF. The CDR3 DNA reads as TGTGCCAGCACTCTCAGGTGGGAGGACCAAGAGACCCAGTACTTC.

This clonotype was recorded at least ten times. The gene calls are TRBV7-9 and TRBJ1-4; 7 bases fit TRBD1. V lost 4 bases, J lost 12 bases, and 17 bases stayed unmatched. From germline, CDR1 is SEHNR and CDR2 FQNEAQ (reference sequence). The CDR3 covers 16 residues. This CDR3 is CASSSGTEGFGGELFF. The CDR3 nucleotides read TGTGCCAGCAGCTCCGGGACAGAAGGTTTTGGAGGCGAACTGTTTTTT.

This clonotype was found many times. The chain joins TRBV7-8 to TRBJ2-4; D gene uncertain. V was shortened by 2 bases and J by 11 bases, with 16 bases between the two germline ends. The CDR3 sequence is 14 residues long. Germline loops: CDR1 SGHVS, CDR2 FQNEAQ. The CDR3 protein is CASSLMAGIRVQYF. The CDR3, as DNA: TGTGCCAGCAGCTTAATGGCCGGAATCCGAGTTCAGTACTTC.

The sample holds many counts of this clonotype. J is TRBJ2-7 and V is TRBV21-1; TRBD1, the table's D call, was not compared with the DNA. TRBV21-1 has pseudogene status. This CDR3 is 15 amino acids long. The CDR3 loop is CASSAGEQVSYEQYF. As DNA, the CDR3 is TGTGCCAGCAGCGCCGGGGAACAAGTCTCCTACGAGCAGTACTTC.

This clonotype occurred many times. The chain has TRBV5-1 and TRBJ2-3; 11 nucleotides align to TRBD1. Germline CDR1 and CDR2: SGHRS and YFSETQ. V was clipped by 2 bases and J by 3 bases; unmatched bases: 8. This CDR3 spans 17 amino acids. The CDR3 reads CASSLLGTGGRTDTQYF. In DNA, the CDR3 is TGCGCCAGCAGCTTACTGGGGACAGGGGGTAGGACAGATACGCAGTATTTT.

This clonotype was found many times. This rearrangement joins TRBV5-1 to TRBJ2-3; D not certain. Looked up from germline, CDR1 is SGHRS and CDR2 is YFSETQ. V shed 0 bases and J shed 6 bases, with 14 bases lying between them. This CDR3 comprises 15 residues. The CDR3 DNA follows: TGCGCCAGCAGCTTGGGTCAAGCAAGGCGGGATACGCAGTATTTT. Its translation: CASSLGQARRDTQYF. The variable domain in full, completed from reference TRBV5-1 and TRBJ2-3, reads KAGVTQTPRYLIKTRGQQVTLSCSPISGHRSVSWYQQTPGQGLQFLFEYFSETQRNKGNFPGRFSGRQFSNSRSEMNVSTLELGDSALYLCASSLGQARRDTQYFGPGTRLTVL.

The rearrangement uses TRBV29-1 and TRBJ2-7; 7 nucleotides agree with TRBD1. This CDR3 is 12 amino acids long. V lost 6 bases and J lost 0; bases outside the gene matches: 2. CDR1 and CDR2 from the germline V gene are SQVTM and ANQGSEA. The CDR3 loop reads CSVWDSSYEQYF. CDR3 in DNA: TGCAGCGTGTGGGACAGCTCCTACGAGCAGTACTTC.

This clonotype occurred many times. The V gene is TRBV10-3, the J gene TRBJ2-1; possible D gene TRBD2, 6 bases. V was trimmed by 5 bases and J by 2 bases, leaving 13 bases between them. The CDR3 has 15 amino acids. Looked up from germline, CDR1 is ENHRY and CDR2 is SYGVKD. CDR3 amino acids: CAISSGLAAYNEQFF. DNA for the CDR3: TGTGCCATCAGTTCGGGACTTGCAGCCTACAATGAGCAGTTCTTC.

This clonotype was observed many times. The rearrangement uses TRBV6-5 and TRBJ2-1, with D tentatively TRBD2 (6 bases). Trimming shortened V by 2 bases and J by 4 bases, and 15 bases separated the two germline ends. There are 16 residues in the CDR3. Germline lookup yields CDR1 MNHEY and CDR2 SVGAGI. The CDR3 reads CASSYGGSGFYNEQFF. The CDR3 nucleotides read TGTGCCAGCAGTTACGGAGGTAGCGGCTTTTACAATGAGCAGTTCTTC.